The 23 T cell receptor beta chains presented below share a single source sample, sequenced in a study of CD8+CD57+ T cells in acquired aplastic anemia. Before being chosen for sequencing, patients had shown CD8+CD57+ cell expansion by flow cytometry. Genomic DNA acted as the template from which TCR beta VDJ combination and CDR3 sequence profiling were carried out. TCRdb independently ran MiXCR on the reads; one entry per CDR3 protein. The data contain more than 70,000 distinct CDR3 sequences, roughly three quarters of them singletons. Sequencing was done on a sample of sorted CD4+, CD8+, or CD8+CD57+ T cells (not recorded which) from PBMCs. These receptors were obtained from a human donor with aplastic anemia.

The genes are TRBV2 and TRBJ2-1; 8 nucleotides agree with TRBD2. The CDR3 is 13 amino acids. CDR1 is SNHLY, CDR2 FYNNEI, per germline. Trimming at V came to 7 bases and at J to 9 bases, leaving 8 bases not matched to a gene. The CDR3 loop is CASIYSGNGEQFF. The CDR3 DNA reads as TGTGCCAGCATTTATAGCGGGAACGGTGAGCAGTTCTTC. The full variable domain, with the rest looked up from reference TRBV2 and TRBJ2-1, is EPEVTQTPSHQVTQMGQEVILRCVPISNHLYFYWYRQILGQKVEFLVSFYNNEISEKSEIFDDQFSVERPDGSNFTLKIRSTKLEDSAMYFCASIYSGNGEQFFGPGTRLTVL.

The V call is TRBV7-3, the J call TRBJ2-1; TRBD2 matches 11 bases. V trimming: 6 bases; J trimming: 6 bases; junction bases outside the gene matches: 1. This CDR3 has 13 residues. Germline CDR1 SGHTA, CDR2 FQGTGA. The DNA of the CDR3 is TGTGCCAGCAGACTAGCGGGAGCCAATGAGCAGTTCTTC. Its translation: CASRLAGANEQFF.

This clonotype was detected once. V is TRBV9 and J is TRBJ2-3, with D perhaps TRBD1 or TRBD2 (5 bases each). Trimming shortened V by 3 bases and J by 0 bases, and 8 bases separated the two germline ends. The CDR3 is 14 amino acids. The germline V gene has CDR1 SGDLS and CDR2 YYNGEE. Here the CDR3 reads CASSGDPSTDTQYF. The CDR3 nucleotides read TGTGCCAGCAGCGGGGACCCGAGCACAGATACGCAGTATTTT.

The chain employs TRBV15 and TRBJ2-5; tentative D call: TRBD2 (6 bases). This CDR3 comprises 15 residues. Per germline, CDR1 LNHNV and CDR2 YYDKDF (reference sequence). Trimming cost V 0 bases and J 5 bases, with 13 bases left between them. CDR3 region: CATSRERDSGETQYF. CDR3 sequence (DNA): TGTGCCACCAGCAGAGAAAGGGACTCGGGGGAGACCCAGTACTTC.

This chain links TRBV20-1 with TRBJ1-2; D may be TRBD1 (5 bases). The CDR3 spans 14 residues. V dropped 0 bases and J dropped 4 bases, with 12 bases sitting between them. CDR1 and CDR2 from the germline V gene are DFQATT and SNEGSKA (reference sequence). The CDR3 spells CSARDQDTIYGYTF. In nucleotides, the CDR3 is TGCAGTGCTAGAGATCAGGACACGATCTATGGCTACACCTTC.

The genes are TRBV2 and TRBJ1-5, with D possibly matching TRBD1 (5 bases). The CDR3 covers 14 residues. Germline V gives CDR1 SNHLY, CDR2 FYNNEI. V gave up 5 bases and J gave up 4 bases, with 12 bases separating them. The DNA for the CDR3 is TGTGCCAGCAGTTTAAACGAGGGGAATCAGCCCCAGCATTTT. Its translation: CASSLNEGNQPQHF.

This clonotype was observed once. The genes are TRBV10-3 and TRBJ1-1; 7 bases match TRBD1. The V gene's germline CDR1 is ENHRY and CDR2 SYGVKD. After removal of 2 bases from V and 7 bases from J, the junction contained 4 bases not matched to a gene. CDR3 length: 13 residues. The CDR3 is CAISERGQNEAFF. The CDR3 DNA reads TGTGCCATCAGTGAGAGGGGACAGAATGAAGCTTTCTTT.

The V gene is TRBV7-3, the J gene TRBJ2-3; TRBD1 agrees at 7 bases. Unmatched junction bases numbered 6, after V lost 5 bases and J lost 4 bases. Germline lookup yields CDR1 SGHTA and CDR2 FQGTGA. This CDR3 contains 14 residues. DNA of the CDR3: TGTGCCAGCAGCCGTGACAGGGCTGCAGATACGCAGTATTTT. Protein product: CASSRDRAADTQYF.

Only one count was recorded for this clonotype. The V call is TRBV5-1, the J call TRBJ2-7, with 12 positions matching TRBD2. The CDR3 extends over 15 amino acids. Germline V CDR1 and CDR2: SGHRS, YFSETQ. V lost 3 bases, J lost 2 bases, and 3 bases stayed unmatched. DNA for the CDR3: TGCGCCAGCAGCTGGTCTAGCGGGGGGGCCTACGAGCAGTACTTC. It is translated as CASSWSSGGAYEQYF. The whole variable domain, remainder taken from reference TRBV5-1 and TRBJ2-7, is KAGVTQTPRYLIKTRGQQVTLSCSPISGHRSVSWYQQTPGQGLQFLFEYFSETQRNKGNFPGRFSGRQFSNSRSEMNVSTLELGDSALYLCASSWSSGGAYEQYFGPGTRLTVT.

The chain carries TRBV7-9 and TRBJ2-1; D remains unclear. This CDR3 has 11 amino acids. Trimming left V 3 bases short and J 8 bases short, with 5 bases between. Germline loops: CDR1 SEHNR, CDR2 FQNEAQ (reference sequence). CDR3 amino acids: CASSFRDEQFF. CDR3 nucleotide sequence: TGTGCCAGCAGCTTTAGGGATGAGCAGTTCTTC.

The chain uses TRBV9 and TRBJ2-5; D not resolved. Germline-derived CDR1 and CDR2 are SGDLS and YYNGEE. The CDR3 runs to 14 residues. Between the trimmed V and J ends, which lost 3 bases and 5 bases, there was a span of 14 bases. The CDR3 coding sequence is TGTGCCAGCAGCGGAACGGACGGGCAGGAGACCCAGTACTTC. This translates into CASSGTDGQETQYF.

This clonotype was seen only a few times. The chain is built from TRBV29-1 and TRBJ1-2, with D hard to call. The V end lost 6 bases, the J end lost 2 bases, and 7 bases lay between the germline ends. The V gene's germline CDR1 is SQVTM and CDR2 ANQGSEA. The CDR3 spans 11 residues. The CDR3 is CSVDVNYGYTF. Here the CDR3 DNA reads TGCAGCGTGGACGTGAACTATGGCTACACCTTC. Combining the CDR3 with reference TRBV29-1 and TRBJ1-2 gives the whole variable domain SAVISQKPSRDICQRGTSLTIQCQVDSQVTMMFWYRQQPGQSLTLIATANQGSEATYESGFVIDKFPISRPNLTFSTLTVSNMSPEDSSIYLCSVDVNYGYTFGSGTRLTVV.

J is TRBJ2-3 and V is TRBV20-1, with a tentative D call TRBD1 (6 bases). Trimming pared 0 bases from V and 1 base from J, leaving 14 bases between. The CDR3 has 16 amino acids. In germline, CDR1 is DFQATT, CDR2 SNEGSKA (reference sequence). CDR3 in amino acids: CSARDWGRSRTDTQYF. The CDR3 DNA sequence: TGCAGTGCTAGAGACTGGGGGCGATCCCGCACAGATACGCAGTATTTT.

A few counts support this clonotype. The chain couples TRBV20-1 to TRBJ2-1, with TRBD2 identical over 13 bases. V lost 0 bases and J lost 11; bases outside the gene matches: 16. Germline V gene sequence: CDR1 DFQATT, CDR2 SNEGSKA (reference sequence). The CDR3 is made up of 18 amino acids. DNA for the CDR3: TGCAGTGCTAGAGATCCCTCAACTACTAGCGGGAGGGCCGATCAGCAGTTCTTC. This codes for CSARDPSTTSGRADQQFF.

The rearrangement links TRBV7-9 to TRBJ2-7, with no clear D. V lost 0 bases and J 0 bases, leaving 6 bases between the germline ends. Looked up from germline, CDR1 is SEHNR and CDR2 is FQNEAQ (reference sequence). The length of the CDR3 is 14 residues. In nucleotides, the CDR3 is TGTGCCAGCAGCTTAGCCCCAAACTCCTACGAGCAGTACTTC. This codes for CASSLAPNSYEQYF.

The chain has TRBV2 and TRBJ1-3; no firm D call. This CDR3 is built from 15 residues. The germline V gene encodes CDR1 SNHLY and CDR2 FYNNEI. The germline V and J ends were trimmed by 6 bases and 4 bases, with 16 bases remaining between them. The CDR3 coding sequence is TGTGCCAGCAGCCAAAACCGGGCCACGGGAAACACCATATATTTT. This translates into CASSQNRATGNTIYF. Full variable domain (rest looked up from reference TRBV2 and TRBJ1-3): EPEVTQTPSHQVTQMGQEVILRCVPISNHLYFYWYRQILGQKVEFLVSFYNNEISEKSEIFDDQFSVERPDGSNFTLKIRSTKLEDSAMYFCASSQNRATGNTIYFGEGSWLTVV.

The rearrangement joins TRBV19 to TRBJ2-1, with D possibly TRBD2 on 6 matching bases. V was pared by 4 bases and J by 7 bases, with 14 bases between. The CDR3 contains 14 residues. From germline, CDR1 is LNHDA and CDR2 SQIVND (reference sequence). The chain's CDR3 is CASSTRRGGNEQFF. In DNA form, the CDR3 reads TGTGCCAGTAGTACCCGGCGCGGAGGGAATGAGCAGTTCTTC.

This rearrangement joins TRBV5-1 to TRBJ2-6, with D maybe TRBD1 (5 bases). Trimming shortened V by 2 bases and J by 2 bases, and 14 bases separated the two germline ends. The CDR3 consists of 17 residues. The germline V gene has CDR1 SGHRS and CDR2 YFSETQ. The CDR3 loop reads CASSFTVQEPGANVLTF. The CDR3 nucleotides are TGCGCCAGCAGCTTCACCGTACAGGAGCCTGGGGCCAACGTCCTGACTTTC.

This clonotype was seen a few times. The V gene is TRBV19, the J gene TRBJ1-5; TRBD1 might be the D (5 bases). This CDR3 has 13 residues. Germline lookup yields CDR1 LNHDA and CDR2 SQIVND (reference sequence). The V end lost 9 bases, the J end lost 8 bases, and 17 bases lay between the germline ends. CDR3 sequence: CASNTGVWEPQHF. The DNA for the CDR3 is TGTGCCAGCAACACGGGGGTTTGGGAGCCCCAGCATTTT.

This clonotype was detected only once. The gene calls are TRBV10-3 and TRBJ2-3, with D maybe TRBD1 (6 bases). This CDR3 is 15 amino acids long. Looked up from germline, CDR1 is ENHRY and CDR2 is SYGVKD. V was cut by 6 bases and J by 2 bases, with 15 bases left in between. CDR3 loop: CAISNRDKNTDTQYF. In nucleotides, the CDR3 is TGTGCCATCAGCAACCGGGACAAAAACACAGATACGCAGTATTTT.

V is TRBV29-1 and J is TRBJ1-1; D gene ambiguous. Germline V gene data show CDR1 as SQVTM and CDR2 as ANQGSEA. Trimming took off 7 bases at V and 7 bases at J, with 16 bases between the two ends. The CDR3 runs 12 residues. The CDR3 sequence: CSAPTGGIEAFF. The CDR3 bases are TGCAGCGCACCAACCGGCGGGATTGAAGCTTTCTTT.

The chain has TRBV19 and TRBJ1-3, with unresolved D. The CDR3 consists of 15 residues. V lost 2 bases and J lost 0, with 8 bases in between. The germline V gene encodes CDR1 LNHDA and CDR2 SQIVND (reference sequence). The chain's CDR3 is CASSITRRSGNTIYF. The CDR3 DNA is TGTGCCAGTAGTATAACTAGACGCTCTGGAAACACCATATATTTT.

V gene TRBV11-1 combines with J gene TRBJ1-2, with no clear D. Deletions cut 3 bases from V and 5 bases from J, with 16 bases between. The germline gives CDR1 SGHAT, CDR2 FQDESV (reference sequence). The CDR3 has 15 amino acids. CDR3 loop: CASSFVQQSGYGYTF. CDR3 coding DNA: TGTGCCAGCAGCTTTGTTCAGCAGTCAGGTTATGGCTACACCTTC.